In this sample, the clone carrying this T cell receptor (beta chain) turned up many times. Its antigen remains unknown. The read finishes 3 residues shy of the CDR3 end, and the germline J gene is used to complete it. Method: immunoSEQ multiplex PCR; TCRdb's copy keeps in-frame clones and lacks some. Listed here are 50,000 to 60,000 clones without any singletons, the top ten holding roughly 2%. This CDR3 is built from 19 residues. CDR1 SNHLY and CDR2 FYNNEI come from the germline V gene. V shed 5 bases and J 2 bases; nucleotides not matched to a gene: 18. Patients and controls were mostly of Caucasian heritage. Donors gave about 5 to 8 ml heparinized peripheral whole blood. This specimen comes from a study of T cell clonality in common variable immunodeficiency. Study outcomes and limitations: CVID subjects showed higher TCRbeta clonality than healthy controls. Fewer TCRbeta clones were shared among CVID subjects than controls.

This clonotype originated in a person aged 18 to 70 in good health. The V gene is TRBV2, the J gene TRBJ2-3, with 8 bases aligning to TRBD1. The source material was peripheral blood mononuclear cells. CDR3 loop: CASSQTTGTGRIYTDTQYF. The DNA read from the CDR3 is TGTGCCAGCAGTCAAACCACCGGGACAGGTAGAATTTACACAGATACG.